The 31 T cell receptor beta chains below come from one sample, sequenced in a study of T-cell memory formation after mild COVID-19. MiXCR, applied by TCRdb to the 5' RACE reads, yields one record per CDR3 protein. Of fewer than 140,000 distinct CDR3 sequences in the sample, roughly 12% were seen once. Sequencing was performed on PBMCs or a T cell subset sorted from them (not recorded which). These receptors came from an adult woman who had mild COVID-19 (a few samples of this study predate the infection). Cell type and time point are not known.

This clonotype showed up many times. The rearrangement links TRBV12-3 or TRBV12-4 to TRBJ2-7; the match to TRBD1 covers 8 bases. This CDR3 region has 14 residues. The J segment lost 5 bases and the V segment lost 5 bases, leaving 8 bases of the junction unmatched. The CDR3: CASSPSDRAHEQYF. The CDR3 DNA reads TGTGCCAGCAGTCCCTCGGACAGGGCCCACGAGCAGTACTTC.

This clonotype was detected a few times. The chain is built from TRBV10-3 and TRBJ2-3, with D hard to call. The germline V gene has CDR1 ENHRY and CDR2 SYGVKD. V was clipped by 5 bases and J by 0 bases, with 12 bases between them. The CDR3 extends over 15 amino acids. The CDR3 DNA reads as TGTGCCATCAGTCCCGACACAATCAGCACAGATACGCAGTATTTT. Translation: CAISPDTISTDTQYF.

The chain recombines TRBV29-1 with TRBJ2-7, with TRBD2 identical over 14 bases. This CDR3 spans 16 amino acids. Germline V gene data show CDR1 as SQVTM and CDR2 as ANQGSEA. V was clipped by 4 bases and J by 2 bases; unmatched bases: 7. CDR3 loop: CSVGGLAGGGAYEQYF. The CDR3 DNA sequence: TGCAGCGTTGGCGGACTAGCGGGAGGAGGAGCCTACGAGCAGTACTTC.

This clonotype counts as medium-sized (0.01 to 0.1%). J is TRBJ2-7 and V is TRBV4-3, with D uncertain. This CDR3 spans 15 amino acids. The germline V gene encodes CDR1 LGHNA and CDR2 YSLEER. Trimming pared 1 base from V and 0 bases from J, leaving 10 bases between. The CDR3 reads CASSQVADFSYEQYF. In DNA, the CDR3 is TGCGCCAGCAGCCAAGTTGCGGATTTCTCCTACGAGCAGTACTTC.

This clonotype showed up just a few times. This chain connects TRBV9 to TRBJ2-1; TRBD1 aligns across 8 bases. The CDR3 spans 14 residues. In germline, CDR1 is SGDLS, CDR2 YYNGEE. The V and J ends lost 3 bases and 5 bases, in that order; junction bases with no gene match: 4. CDR3 in DNA: TGTGCCAGCAGCGGGACAGGGAGTCACAATGAGCAGTTCTTC. Its protein is CASSGTGSHNEQFF.

This clonotype was recorded at least ten times. The chain links TRBV12-3 or TRBV12-4 to TRBJ2-5; D is unclear. The CDR3 loop spans 11 amino acids. V was shortened by 6 bases and J by 4 bases, with 6 bases between the two germline ends. The CDR3 nucleotides read TGTGCCAGCAGGCTCGCAGAGACCCAGTACTTC. This gives the protein CASRLAETQYF.

The V gene is TRBV5-1, the J gene TRBJ2-1; no clear D gene. Germline CDR1 is SGHRS and CDR2 is YFSETQ. The CDR3 is 12 residues long. The V gene lost 2 bases and the J gene lost 7 bases, with 7 bases spanning the gap. CDR3 nucleotides: TGCGCCAGCAGCTTCTTAGGAAATGAGCAGTTCTTC. It specifies CASSFLGNEQFF.

V usage is TRBV19 and J usage is TRBJ2-7, with 7 bases that match TRBD2. Looked up from germline, CDR1 is LNHDA and CDR2 is SQIVND (reference sequence). V gave up 2 bases and J gave up 3 bases; unmatched junction bases: 7. This CDR3 has 15 amino acids. This chain's CDR3 is CASSIQAGLFYEQYF. The DNA for the CDR3 is TGTGCCAGTAGTATACAAGCGGGACTGTTCTACGAGCAGTACTTC.

In its sample, this clonotype was seen a few times. V gene TRBV24-1 combines with J gene TRBJ2-1; the D call may be TRBD1 or TRBD2 (6 bases each). V was shortened by 0 bases and J by 10 bases, with 9 bases between the two germline ends. Germline V gives CDR1 KGHDR, CDR2 SFDVKD. This CDR3 is built from 13 residues. The CDR3 sequence: CATSDLQGGEQFF. In DNA form, the CDR3 reads TGTGCCACCAGTGATTTGCAAGGGGGGGAGCAGTTCTTC.

J is TRBJ2-3 and V is TRBV24-1, with D uncertain. The germline CDR1 and CDR2 sequences are KGHDR and SFDVKD. Trimming shortened V by 3 bases and J by 4 bases, and 4 bases separated the two germline ends. This CDR3 is built from 12 residues. The CDR3 bases are TGTGCCACCAGTGATAAAGCAGATACGCAGTATTTT. Protein sequence: CATSDKADTQYF.

This clonotype was detected only a few times. The rearrangement links TRBV5-5 to TRBJ2-3; TRBD2 agrees at 8 bases. Germline loops: CDR1 SGHKS, CDR2 YYEKEE (reference sequence). This CDR3 comprises 16 residues. V gave up 2 bases and J gave up 13 bases; unmatched junction bases: 18. CDR3 nucleotides: TGTGCCAGCAGCTTAACTAGCGGCCTCTTATCCTTTTCCGAGTATTTT. The encoded protein is CASSLTSGLLSFSEYF.

This chain connects TRBV12-3 or TRBV12-4 to TRBJ2-1; tentative D call: TRBD2 (9 bases). This CDR3 is 16 amino acids long. V was cut by 5 bases and J by 10 bases, with 24 bases left in between. This chain's CDR3 is CASSQGAGPGLAEQFF. The CDR3 DNA follows: TGTGCCAGCAGTCAGGGGGCCGGGCCGGGACTAGCAGAGCAGTTCTTC.

The rearrangement links TRBV7-9 to TRBJ1-3; the D gene is possibly TRBD1 (6 bases). The V gene lost 2 bases and the J gene lost 0 bases, with 11 bases spanning the gap. CDR1 is SEHNR and CDR2 is FQNEAQ in the germline V gene (reference sequence). CDR3 length: 16 amino acids. As DNA, the CDR3 is TGTGCCAGCAGCTTACAGGGGACAAGCTCTGGAAACACCATATATTTT. Its translation is CASSLQGTSSGNTIYF.

V is TRBV15 and J is TRBJ2-1, with D unclear. V was clipped by 5 bases and J by 8 bases, with 13 bases between them. Germline V gene lookup returns CDR1 LNHNV and CDR2 YYDKDF (reference sequence). The CDR3 is made up of 13 amino acids. CDR3 loop: CATSETARDEQFF. CDR3 coding DNA: TGTGCCACCAGCGAAACGGCCCGCGATGAGCAGTTCTTC.

Only a few counts were recorded for this clonotype. The rearrangement links TRBV13 to TRBJ2-7; 7 nucleotides match TRBD2. This CDR3 has 15 residues. CDR1 PRHDT and CDR2 FYEKMQ come from the germline V gene (reference sequence). Germline trimming cut 5 bases from V and 4 bases from J; bases unmatched to any gene: 11. CDR3 residues: CASSTRDYPLYEQYF. The CDR3 DNA reads TGTGCCAGCAGCACCAGGGACTACCCATTGTACGAGCAGTACTTC.

This clonotype was seen a handful of times. V usage is TRBV3-1 and J usage is TRBJ2-1; D might be TRBD1 or TRBD2, each matching 5 bases. Per germline, CDR1 LGHDT and CDR2 YNNKEL (reference sequence). The CDR3 has 14 residues. With 3 bases removed from V and 6 bases from J, the gap between germline ends came to 12 bases. This CDR3 reads CASSHRGTGNEQFF. The CDR3 bases are TGTGCCAGCAGCCACAGAGGGACGGGCAATGAGCAGTTCTTC.

The J gene is TRBJ2-1, the V gene TRBV6-5, with D maybe TRBD2 (6 bases). The CDR3 covers 12 residues. Germline V gene sequence: CDR1 MNHEY, CDR2 SVGAGI. Trimming removed 8 bases from V and 6 bases from J, with 11 bases in between. The CDR3 coding sequence is TGTGCCAGCCTGGCGGGATCCAATGAGCAGTTCTTC. It encodes CASLAGSNEQFF.

The CDR3 nucleotides are TGTGCCAGCAGCGTTACAGGGGCTAGCACAGATACGCAGTATTTT. Amino acids: CASSVTGASTDTQYF. V and J are TRBV9 and TRBJ2-3; 7 nucleotides line up with TRBD1. The V segment lost 2 bases and the J segment 0 bases; nucleotides outside the gene matches: 3. This CDR3 has 15 residues. Germline V gene lookup returns CDR1 SGDLS and CDR2 YYNGEE. The whole variable domain, filled in from reference TRBV9 and TRBJ2-3, reads DSGVTQTPKHLITATGQRVTLRCSPRSGDLSVYWYQQSLDQGLQFLIQYYNGEERAKGNILERFSAQQFPDLHSELNLSSLELGDSALYFCASSVTGASTDTQYFGPGTRLTVL.

This clonotype has at least ten counts. The chain has TRBV7-8 and TRBJ2-3, with 16 bases lining up with TRBD2. The CDR3 runs 16 residues. Germline V gives CDR1 SGHVS, CDR2 FQNEAQ. The ends lost 4 bases at V and 3 bases at J; junction bases unmatched: 1. CDR3 residues: CASSSGLAGGTDTQYF. DNA of the CDR3: TGTGCCAGCAGCTCGGGACTAGCGGGGGGGACAGATACGCAGTATTTT.

Only a few counts were recorded for this clonotype. The chain recombines TRBV5-1 with TRBJ2-7, with D perhaps matching TRBD1 (6 bases). Per germline, CDR1 SGHRS and CDR2 YFSETQ. The germline V and J ends were trimmed by 0 bases and 4 bases, with 11 bases remaining between them. This CDR3 has 14 residues. The CDR3 region has the DNA TGCGCCAGCAGCTTGGAGGGTACAGGGTACGAGCAGTACTTC. Translated, it gives CASSLEGTGYEQYF.

The V gene is TRBV29-1, the J gene TRBJ2-1; 8 nucleotides align to TRBD1. This CDR3 region has 14 residues. V dropped 2 bases and J dropped 9; count of bases not matched to a gene: 9. Germline V gene lookup returns CDR1 SQVTM and CDR2 ANQGSEA. CDR3 nucleotides: TGCAGCGTTGAACCGAGGACAGGGACGGGTGAGCAGTTCTTC. It translates to CSVEPRTGTGEQFF.

The rearrangement joins TRBV30 to TRBJ2-7; 7 bases are a match to TRBD1. This CDR3 region has 15 residues. Trimming took 3 bases from V and 2 from J; bases not matched to a gene: 10. The germline gives CDR1 GTSNPN, CDR2 SVGIG (reference sequence). The CDR3 DNA reads TGTGCCTGGAGCCCCGATACCGGGACAGCCTACGAGCAGTACTTC. It is translated as CAWSPDTGTAYEQYF.

Points on this clonotype: A much larger clone is a single base away; this may be a read error. The CDR3 here is CASSFGPNPGELFF. The CDR3 DNA sequence: TGTGCCAGCAGTTTCGGGCCTAACCCCGGGGAGCTGTTTTTT. The chain has TRBV12-3 or TRBV12-4 and TRBJ2-2; unclear D gene. Trimming took 3 bases from V and 6 from J, leaving 11 bases between them. This CDR3 comprises 14 residues.

The rearrangement links TRBV6-1 to TRBJ2-5; TRBD2 matches 7 bases. The V gene's germline CDR1 is MNHNS and CDR2 SASEGT. The CDR3 length is 16 residues. V was clipped by 6 bases and J by 5 bases; unmatched bases: 15. The CDR3 bases are TGTGCCAGCAGGGAGAGCCCTAGCGGAGGTGGGGAGACCCAGTACTTC. Translation gives CASRESPSGGGETQYF.

Ten or more counts support this clonotype. The gene calls are TRBV7-2 and TRBJ2-1, with D unresolved. V gave up 3 bases and J gave up 4 bases, with 10 bases separating them. CDR3 length: 14 residues. The germline CDR1 and CDR2 sequences are SGHTA and FQGNSA. The CDR3 sequence is CASSFLDSYNEQFF. The CDR3 region has the DNA TGTGCCAGCAGCTTTCTTGACTCTTACAATGAGCAGTTCTTC.

This clonotype came up a few times. V gene TRBV12-3 or TRBV12-4 combines with J gene TRBJ2-3; TRBD2 matches 14 bases. The CDR3 extends over 15 amino acids. J gave up 4 bases and V 8 bases, and 5 bases lay outside the gene matches. The CDR3 here is CASRGLAGVPDTQYF. The DNA for the CDR3 is TGTGCCAGCCGGGGACTAGCGGGAGTGCCAGATACGCAGTATTTT.

This clonotype was counted a few times. The genes are TRBV20-1 and TRBJ2-5; 12 bases align to TRBD1. Germline CDR1 DFQATT, CDR2 SNEGSKA (reference sequence). The CDR3 extends over 17 amino acids. The V gene end was trimmed by 6 bases and the J gene end by 5 bases; junction bases not matched to a gene: 16. The CDR3 DNA is TGCAGTGCCGAGGGCGGGACAGGGGGCCCGTGGATGGAGACCCAGTACTTC. This translates into CSAEGGTGGPWMETQYF.

A few counts support this clonotype. The chain is built from TRBV20-1 and TRBJ1-1; D ambiguous. Between the trimmed V and J ends, which lost 6 bases and 1 base, there was a span of 12 bases. Germline CDR1 DFQATT, CDR2 SNEGSKA (reference sequence). The CDR3 has 13 residues. DNA for the CDR3: TGCAGTGCCAGTAATTGGGGGAACACTGAAGCTTTCTTT. This sequence encodes CSASNWGNTEAFF.

This clonotype was counted between two and nine times. The chain joins TRBV29-1 to TRBJ2-1; 10 nucleotides align to TRBD2. CDR1 and CDR2 (germline): SQVTM, ANQGSEA. The CDR3 runs to 16 residues. V lost 6 bases and J lost 0; bases outside the gene matches: 8. The CDR3 loop is CSVLGLAGDSYNEQFF. CDR3 nucleotide sequence: TGCAGCGTCCTCGGGCTAGCGGGAGACTCCTACAATGAGCAGTTCTTC.

The chain has TRBV2 and TRBJ1-4; D might be TRBD1 (5 bases). Germline V lookup: CDR1 SNHLY, CDR2 FYNNEI. This CDR3 is built from 15 residues. V was pared by 3 bases and J by 0 bases, with 8 bases between. CDR3 DNA sequence: TGTGCCAGCAGTGAGGAAGGGGCAACTAATGAAAAACTGTTTTTT. Its protein product is CASSEEGATNEKLFF.

This clonotype was recorded a few times. The genes are TRBV9 and TRBJ1-1, with 7 nucleotides matching TRBD1. The CDR3 consists of 17 residues. The V gene end was trimmed by 4 bases and the J gene end by 5 bases; junction bases not matched to a gene: 17. From germline, CDR1 is SGDLS and CDR2 YYNGEE. CDR3 protein: CASSPLGTELRGTEAFF. The CDR3 DNA reads as TGTGCCAGCAGCCCTCTGGGGACAGAGCTACGGGGGACTGAAGCTTTCTTT.